The 24 T cell receptor beta chains in this list originate from one sample, sequenced in a study of metastatic and nonmetastatic thyroid tumors. Thyroid surgery was performed in patients who had received no treatment beforehand. TCRdb re-called the PCR reads via MiXCR. The sample records tens of thousands of clones, approximately 17% being singletons. Specimen: blood. The receptors shown here come from a male donor with papillary thyroid cancer or a benign thyroid nodule (not recorded which). Some clones in this sample may be carry-over from other donors' samples.

This clone came up a few times. V is TRBV12-3 or TRBV12-4 and J is TRBJ1-5, with TRBD1 as a possible D gene (6 bases). V lost 4 bases, J lost 9 bases, and 22 bases lay in between. The CDR3 loop spans 16 amino acids. The CDR3 protein is CASSSRGSRGPLPQHF. DNA of the CDR3: TGTGCCAGCAGTTCAAGGGGGTCTCGGGGTCCTCTGCCCCAGCATTTT.

The chain has TRBV30 and TRBJ2-1, with 9 bases lining up with TRBD1. V shed 4 bases, J shed 7 bases, and the junction held 8 bases outside the gene matches. This CDR3 contains 14 residues. Germline lookup yields CDR1 GTSNPN and CDR2 SVGIG (reference sequence). The CDR3 here is CAWNRQGVRNEQFF. CDR3 sequence (DNA): TGTGCCTGGAACAGACAGGGGGTAAGGAATGAGCAGTTCTTC. The whole variable domain, remainder taken from reference TRBV30 and TRBJ2-1, is SQTIHQWPATLVQPVGSPLSLECTVEGTSNPNLYWYRQAAGRGLQLLFYSVGIGQISSEVPQNLSASRPQDRQFILSSKKLLLSDSGFYLCAWNRQGVRNEQFFGPGTRLTVL.

This clone was picked up many times. The rearrangement uses TRBV6-5 and TRBJ2-1; D remains unclear. This CDR3 is 14 amino acids long. Germline CDR1 MNHEY, CDR2 SVGAGI. The V gene lost 2 bases and the J gene lost 4 bases, with 9 bases spanning the gap. The CDR3 region is CASSYGQEYNEQFF. The CDR3 nucleotides read TGTGCCAGCAGTTACGGCCAGGAGTACAATGAGCAGTTCTTC.

Many counts were recorded for this clone. The V call is TRBV5-1, the J call TRBJ2-2; 7 bases agree with TRBD2. Germline values: CDR1 SGHRS, CDR2 YFSETQ. Trimming took 3 bases from V and 0 from J; bases not matched to a gene: 2. The CDR3 runs to 15 residues. CDR3 loop: CASSSGTTNTGELFF. The CDR3 DNA is TGCGCCAGCAGCTCCGGGACTACGAACACCGGGGAGCTGTTTTTT. The full variable domain, its missing parts supplied by reference TRBV5-1 and TRBJ2-2, is KAGVTQTPRYLIKTRGQQVTLSCSPISGHRSVSWYQQTPGQGLQFLFEYFSETQRNKGNFPGRFSGRQFSNSRSEMNVSTLELGDSALYLCASSSGTTNTGELFFGEGSRLTVL.

The chain is built from TRBV27 and TRBJ1-6; TRBD1 matches 7 bases. Trimming at V came to 10 bases and at J to 13 bases, leaving 22 bases not matched to a gene. The CDR3 contains 16 residues. Looked up from germline, CDR1 is MNHEY and CDR2 is SMNVEV (reference sequence). CDR3 bases: TGTGCCACTAAACTTTGGGGTCAGGGGGAAGGTTCGCCCCTCCACTTT. It translates to CATKLWGQGEGSPLHF.

This clone was counted many times. This chain links TRBV5-1 with TRBJ2-3; 8 nucleotides align to TRBD1. CDR3 length equals 16 residues. Per germline, CDR1 SGHRS and CDR2 YFSETQ. V gave up 0 bases and J gave up 4 bases; unmatched junction bases: 7. The CDR3 sequence is CASSLGGTGVPDTQYF. DNA for the CDR3: TGCGCCAGCAGCTTGGGGGGGACAGGAGTCCCAGATACGCAGTATTTT. The entire variable domain, with the rest obtained from reference TRBV5-1 and TRBJ2-3, is as follows: KAGVTQTPRYLIKTRGQQVTLSCSPISGHRSVSWYQQTPGQGLQFLFEYFSETQRNKGNFPGRFSGRQFSNSRSEMNVSTLELGDSALYLCASSLGGTGVPDTQYFGPGTRLTVL.

This clone was detected a few times. It may be a read error: a sequence one base away is much more abundant. This CDR3 fails to terminate in the conserved phenylalanine or tryptophan, so it likely reflects a read error. This chain links TRBV6-5 with TRBJ1-2; D is undetermined. The germline V and J ends were trimmed by 4 bases and 3 bases, with 18 bases remaining between them. CDR1 is MNHEY and CDR2 is SVGAGI in the germline V gene. The CDR3 is 16 amino acids. CDR3 bases: TGTGCCAGCAGTTCACCTTCGGGCTCATGGGACTATGGCTACACCTCC. Its translation: CASSSPSGSWDYGYTS.

This clone showed up just a few times. The rearrangement uses TRBV28 and TRBJ2-7; TRBD1 might be the D (5 bases). With 3 bases removed from V and 6 bases from J, the gap between germline ends came to 9 bases. The CDR3 runs to 12 residues. Germline values: CDR1 MDHEN, CDR2 SYDVKM. Written as DNA, the CDR3 is TGTGCCAGCAGTTTTCAGGGTTCCGAGCAGTACTTC. Its translation is CASSFQGSEQYF.

This clone was seen many times. The chain employs TRBV5-4 and TRBJ2-7; a weak D match, TRBD1 (6 bases). The germline gives CDR1 SGHNT, CDR2 YYREEE (reference sequence). Trimming left V 4 bases short and J 7 bases short, with 15 bases between. CDR3 size: 13 residues. The CDR3 reads CASSNPQGREQYF. DNA for the CDR3: TGTGCCAGCAGCAACCCACAGGGTAGGGAGCAGTACTTC.

DNA of the CDR3: TGTGCCAGCAGCTTAGATCCGACGACGGGTGGCTACACCTTC. It encodes CASSLDPTTGGYTF. The chain links TRBV7-2 to TRBJ1-2; no definite D call. Trimming removed 1 base from V and 7 bases from J, with 13 bases in between. Per the germline V gene, CDR1 is SGHTA and CDR2 is FQGNSA. The CDR3 sequence is 14 residues long. Variable domain in full (rest from reference TRBV7-2 and TRBJ1-2): GAGVSQSPSNKVTEKGKDVELRCDPISGHTALYWYRQSLGQGLEFLIYFQGNSAPDKSGLPSDRFSAERTGGSVSTLTIQRTQQEDSAVYLCASSLDPTTGGYTFGSGTRLTVV.

Turning to this clone: Being one base from a much bigger clone, this may be a read error. This chain joins TRBV5-6 and TRBJ1-1, with 9 bases identical to TRBD1. V was pared by 3 bases and J by 8 bases, with 8 bases of the junction left unmatched. Germline CDR1 and CDR2: SGHDT and YYEEEE. This CDR3 has 14 amino acids. The CDR3 loop is CASSWDRVLLEAFF. In DNA, the CDR3 is TGTGCCAGCAGCTGGGACAGGGTGCTTTTGGAAGCTTTCTTT. Variable domain in full (rest from reference TRBV5-6 and TRBJ1-1): DAGVTQSPTHLIKTRGQQVTLRCSPKSGHDTVSWYQQALGQGPQFIFQYYEEEERQRGNFPDRFSGHQFPNYSSELNVNALLLGDSALYLCASSWDRVLLEAFFGQGTRLTVV.

This clone has ten or more counts. Since the CDR3 does not end with the conserved phenylalanine or tryptophan, this likely comes from a read error. The chain has TRBV19 and TRBJ1-1, with TRBD1 as a possible D gene (6 bases). Germline V gene data show CDR1 as LNHDA and CDR2 as SQIVND (reference sequence). V was pared by 5 bases and J by 6 bases, with 13 bases between. This CDR3 has 13 amino acids. Here the CDR3 reads CASSATGSAEAFS. CDR3 bases: TGTGCCAGTAGTGCCACAGGGAGCGCTGAAGCTTTCTCT.

This clone ranks as medium-sized. The CDR3 nucleotides are TGTGCCAGCACCCCTGCAGGGGGCGAATACTATGGCTACACCTTC. Protein sequence: CASTPAGGEYYGYTF. The chain joins TRBV27 to TRBJ1-2; 8 bases line up with TRBD1. CDR1 MNHEY and CDR2 SMNVEV come from the germline V gene (reference sequence). With 7 bases clipped from V and 3 bases from J, the junction kept 10 bases outside the gene matches. The CDR3 contains 15 residues.

In this sample, this clone turned up many times. This chain joins TRBV20-1 and TRBJ2-1; 11 bases line up with TRBD2. Germline trimming cut 1 base from V and 1 base from J; bases unmatched to any gene: 3. The germline gives CDR1 DFQATT, CDR2 SNEGSKA (reference sequence). The CDR3 length is 16 residues. The CDR3 reads CSARGSGRVSYNEQFF. The CDR3 DNA reads as TGCAGTGCTAGAGGTAGCGGGAGGGTGTCCTACAATGAGCAGTTCTTC.

In its sample, this clone ranks as medium-sized. The chain uses TRBV12-3 or TRBV12-4 and TRBJ1-1, with D unclear. CDR3 length: 12 residues. Trimming took off 5 bases at V and 1 base at J, with 5 bases between the two ends. DNA of the CDR3: TGTGCCAGCAGTGTCAGGAACACTGAAGCTTTCTTT. It specifies CASSVRNTEAFF.

This clone was detected many times. The CDR3 DNA follows: TGTGCCAGCAGCTTTATAGACCGGGGAAGATACGAGCAGTACTTC. Protein sequence: CASSFIDRGRYEQYF. V usage is TRBV5-5 and J usage is TRBJ2-7; TRBD2 is a possible D gene (5 bases). The CDR3 totals 15 residues. Germline loops: CDR1 SGHKS, CDR2 YYEKEE (reference sequence). V was trimmed by 2 bases and J by 4 bases, leaving 16 bases between them.

About this clone itself: Sequence at one end of the junction differs from germline and may be a read error. The J gene is TRBJ1-4, the V gene TRBV28; D unclear. Germline V gene data show CDR1 as MDHEN and CDR2 as SYDVKM. CDR3 length: 14 residues. The CDR3 sequence: CASSLDVDNEKLFF. The CDR3 bases are TGTGCTAGCAGTTTAGACGTTGATAATGAAAAACTGTTTTTT.

This clone was recorded a few times. The chain combines TRBV12-3 or TRBV12-4 with TRBJ1-1, with TRBD1 as a possible D gene (5 bases). V was shortened by 3 bases and J by 5 bases, with 13 bases between the two germline ends. The length of the CDR3 is 14 residues. The CDR3 sequence is CASSLTEGKTEAFF. The CDR3 region has the DNA TGTGCCAGCAGTTTGACAGAGGGAAAGACTGAAGCTTTCTTT.

This clone is labeled as medium-sized. The J gene is TRBJ2-7, the V gene TRBV30; D is possibly TRBD2 (6 bases). CDR3 length: 10 residues. Trimming left V 5 bases short and J 4 bases short, with 6 bases between. The germline V gene has CDR1 GTSNPN and CDR2 SVGIG (reference sequence). The CDR3 sequence: CAWGGYEQYF. In nucleotides, the CDR3 is TGTGCCTGGGGGGGGTACGAGCAGTACTTC.

There are many counts of this clone. This rearrangement joins TRBV20-1 to TRBJ2-7; no definite D call. Trimming cost V 3 bases and J 1 base, with 4 bases left between them. Germline CDR1 DFQATT, CDR2 SNEGSKA (reference sequence). This CDR3 has 11 amino acids. CDR3 residues: CSASVSYEQYF. DNA of the CDR3: TGCAGTGCTAGTGTTTCCTACGAGCAGTACTTC.

This clone was observed many times. The J gene is TRBJ2-4, the V gene TRBV6-1; 11 bases line up with TRBD2. CDR1 and CDR2 (germline): MNHNS, SASEGT. V was clipped by 5 bases and J by 0 bases; unmatched bases: 9. The CDR3 runs 18 residues. CDR3 region: CASSFQRLAGLAKNIQYF. In nucleotides, the CDR3 is TGTGCCAGCAGTTTCCAACGACTAGCGGGACTAGCCAAAAACATTCAGTACTTC.

Turning to this clone: Relative to the germline gene, one junction end is altered; a read error may explain this. The chain combines TRBV11-2 with TRBJ2-3; 9 bases map to TRBD1. CDR3 length: 17 amino acids. The germline V gene encodes CDR1 SGHAT and CDR2 FQNNGV. Here the CDR3 reads CASILDGETGGSHTQYF. The CDR3 nucleotides are TGTGCCAGCATCTTAGACGGCGAGACAGGGGGATCACATACGCAGTATTTT.

About this clone: A read error may account for a junction end that differs from germline. The chain is built from TRBV12-3 or TRBV12-4 and TRBJ2-6; unclear D gene. The CDR3 has 15 amino acids. The CDR3 loop reads CASSYRRSWANALTF. For the CDR3, the DNA is TGTGCCAGCAGTTACAGACGTTCGTGGGCCAACGCCCTGACTTTC.

In this sample, this clone turned up many times. This chain uses TRBV4-2 with TRBJ2-5, with D hard to call. Germline CDR1 reads LGHNA; CDR2 reads YNFKEQ. Trimming removed 5 bases from V and 0 bases from J, with 16 bases in between. The CDR3 runs to 16 residues. The CDR3 loop is CASSKAAAGHQETQYF. CDR3 DNA: TGTGCCAGCAGCAAGGCGGCGGCAGGACACCAAGAGACCCAGTACTTC.